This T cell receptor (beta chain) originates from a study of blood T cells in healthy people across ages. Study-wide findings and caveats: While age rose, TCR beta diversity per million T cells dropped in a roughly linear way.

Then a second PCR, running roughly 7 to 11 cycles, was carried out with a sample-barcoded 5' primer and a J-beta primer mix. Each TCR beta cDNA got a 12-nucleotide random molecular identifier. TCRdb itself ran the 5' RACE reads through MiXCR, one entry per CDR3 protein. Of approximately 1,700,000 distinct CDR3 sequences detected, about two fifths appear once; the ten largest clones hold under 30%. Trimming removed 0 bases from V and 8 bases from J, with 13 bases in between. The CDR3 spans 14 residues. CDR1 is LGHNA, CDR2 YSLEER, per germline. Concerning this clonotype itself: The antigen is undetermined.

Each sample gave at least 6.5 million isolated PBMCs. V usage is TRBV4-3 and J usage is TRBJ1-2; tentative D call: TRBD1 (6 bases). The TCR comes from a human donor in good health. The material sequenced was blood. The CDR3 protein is CASSQDEAGAGYTF. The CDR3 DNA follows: TGCGCCAGCAGCCAAGATGAGGCAGGGGCCGGCTACACCTTC.